The rows below give T cell receptor beta chains drawn from one sample of a study of CD8 T cells in Susac syndrome. TCRdb independently ran MiXCR on the immunoSEQ multiplex PCR reads; one entry per CDR3 protein. The sample yields more than 200,000 distinct CDR3 sequences, roughly nine tenths seen once. Sequencing input: CD8+ T cells from PBMCs. Receptor source: a human donor with multiple sclerosis. The CDR3 runs from the conserved cysteine through the conserved F or W. Each record gives: clone size, V gene, D gene, J gene, CDR3 DNA, CDR3 protein. D genes are given only for firm matches. The size of a clone is reported for some rows only, either as once, few or many, or as a class for expanded clones.

size: NA
V: TRBV27
D: TRBD1
J: TRBJ2-7
DNA: TGTGCCAGCAGGGCCGGGACAGGGTTCTTGTACGAGCAGTACTTC
CDR3: CASRAGTGFLYEQYF

size: NA
V: TRBV6-6
D: NA
J: TRBJ2-1
DNA: TGTGCCAGCACCTCGGGACACCTTGACGATGAGCAGTTCTTC
CDR3: CASTSGHLDDEQFF

size: NA
V: TRBV19
D: TRBD1
J: TRBJ2-5
DNA: TGTGCCAGTAGTATAAGGACAGGACCGGGGTCCCAGTACTTC
CDR3: CASSIRTGPGSQYF

size: NA
V: TRBV6-2/TRBV6-3
D: NA
J: TRBJ2-5
DNA: TGTGCCAGCAGACTTCTGACAGACCAAGAGACCCAGTACTTC
CDR3: CASRLLTDQETQYF

size: NA
V: TRBV9
D: NA
J: TRBJ1-1
DNA: TGTGCCAGCAGCCCCTCGGACACAAATGAAGCTTTCTTT
CDR3: CASSPSDTNEAFF

size: NA
V: TRBV12-3/TRBV12-4
D: NA
J: TRBJ2-5
DNA: TGTGCCAGCAGTTCACGACAGCGGCAAGAGACCCAGTACTTC
CDR3: CASSSRQRQETQYF

size: NA
V: TRBV7-2
D: NA
J: TRBJ2-7
DNA: TGTGCCAGCAGCTTGGGGGCGGAAGTCGACGAGCAGTACTTC
CDR3: CASSLGAEVDEQYF

size: NA
V: TRBV7-2
D: NA
J: TRBJ2-1
DNA: TGTGCCAGCAGCACCCTGACAGAGGACAATGAGCAGTTCTTC
CDR3: CASSTLTEDNEQFF

size: NA
V: TRBV24-1
D: TRBD2
J: TRBJ2-1
DNA: TGTGCCACACAGAGCGGCGGGGGGGGTTACAATGAGCAGTTCTTC
CDR3: CATQSGGGGYNEQFF

size: once
V: TRBV18
D: TRBD1
J: TRBJ1-2
DNA: TGTGCCAGCTCACCGCTTGAGACAGGGGGCACCTATGGCTACACCTTC
CDR3: CASSPLETGGTYGYTF